This entry describes one TCR beta chain. Its antigen remains unidentified. These data belong to a study of T cells in localized non-small cell lung cancer. This CDR3 contains 15 residues. V was trimmed by 3 bases and J by 9 bases, leaving 16 bases between them. Germline-derived CDR1 and CDR2 are SGHRS and YFSETQ. The method was immunoSEQ multiplex PCR; TCRdb's version includes in-frame clones alone and lacks a portion of them. This sample yields about 72,000 clones, of which about 83% are seen a single time; roughly 14% belongs to the top ten. General study results and limits: Higher T cell density in the blood was associated with longer overall survival, whereas higher adjacent-lung clonality associated with shorter survival.

The genes are TRBV5-1 and TRBJ1-6, with D tentatively TRBD1 (6 bases). This receptor was obtained from a female donor older than 55 with stage I lung adenocarcinoma. The starting material was peripheral blood, obtained before any cancer treatment. CDR3 residues: CASSSSTGNLSPLHF. The CDR3 DNA reads as TGCGCCAGCAGCTCATCCACAGGGAACCTTTCACCCCTCCACTTT.